This T cell receptor beta chain was captured in a study of T cell responses to AZD1222 COVID-19 vaccine. Overall study findings and caveats: Two AZD1222 doses significantly raised spike-specific TCR breadth and depth over controls.

Libraries were prepared by immunoSEQ multiplex PCR; TCRdb keeps only in-frame clonotypes and omits some of them. The table lists tens of thousands of clones, around 80% of them singletons. This clone occurred once. Its antigen is not known. The CDR3 totals 15 residues. In germline, CDR1 is MNHEY, CDR2 SMNVEV (reference sequence). V dropped 4 bases and J dropped 9 bases, with 19 bases sitting between them. The sequence was obtained from an adult in good health. The chain links TRBV27 to TRBJ2-1, with D tentatively TRBD1 (6 bases). Sequencing was performed on peripheral blood, taken on day 0 of AZD1222 vaccination. CDR3 DNA: TGTGCCAGCAGTTCTATCATCCGGACAGTTAGTGAGCAGTTCTTC. This translates into CASSSIIRTVSEQFF.